Presented here are 23 T cell receptor beta chains from one specimen sequenced in a study of blood T cell repertoires in COVID-19. Data came from immunoSEQ multiplex PCR; TCRdb stores just in-frame clones and leaves some out. The repertoire holds around 300,000 clones, approximately 91% seen once, with around 0.92% in the top ten. Sequencing was done on a sample of PBMCs or T cells enriched from blood (not recorded which). These receptors all come from a woman aged 30 to 39 who had recovered from COVID-19.

The chain joins TRBV11-1 to TRBJ1-1; D unclear. CDR1 and CDR2 from the germline V gene are SGHAT and FQDESV (reference sequence). Trimming pared 3 bases from V and 0 bases from J, leaving 8 bases between. This CDR3 region has 14 residues. The CDR3 here is CASSFSNMNTEAFF. The CDR3 DNA reads TGTGCCAGCAGCTTCTCAAACATGAACACTGAAGCTTTCTTT.

This chain uses TRBV19 with TRBJ2-5; 8 bases are a match to TRBD1. The CDR3 has 16 amino acids. Per germline, CDR1 LNHDA and CDR2 SQIVND (reference sequence). The ends lost 1 base at V and 1 base at J; junction bases unmatched: 5. The chain's CDR3 is CASSIVGDRFQETQYF. The CDR3, as DNA: TGTGCCAGTAGTATAGTGGGGGACAGGTTCCAAGAGACCCAGTACTTC.

The chain joins TRBV27 to TRBJ1-3, with D possibly TRBD1 on 6 matching bases. This CDR3 comprises 15 residues. Trimming took 4 bases from V and 0 from J, leaving 10 bases between them. The germline V gene has CDR1 MNHEY and CDR2 SMNVEV (reference sequence). The CDR3: CASSSQGYSGNTIYF. CDR3 nucleotides: TGTGCCAGCAGTTCACAGGGATACTCTGGAAACACCATATATTTT.

V and J are TRBV5-4 and TRBJ1-2; no definite D call. This CDR3 contains 13 residues. Trimming removed 9 bases from V and 4 bases from J, with 16 bases in between. Germline V gene data show CDR1 as SGHNT and CDR2 as YYREEE (reference sequence). The CDR3 spells CATAGEGLYGYTF. The CDR3 DNA is TGTGCCACCGCTGGGGAGGGTCTCTATGGCTACACCTTC.

The V gene is TRBV15, the J gene TRBJ2-1; D is ambiguous. The CDR3 extends over 16 amino acids. Trimming cost V 5 bases and J 10 bases, with 24 bases left between them. Germline lookup yields CDR1 LNHNV and CDR2 YYDKDF (reference sequence). As DNA, the CDR3 is TGTGCCACCAGCCGAGCCCCGACTCCGCGGCTAGGAGAGCAGTTCTTC. Translating gives CATSRAPTPRLGEQFF.

The chain uses TRBV19 and TRBJ2-5; 8 nucleotides line up with TRBD2. Germline V gene data show CDR1 as LNHDA and CDR2 as SQIVND (reference sequence). V shed 5 bases and J 4 bases; nucleotides not matched to a gene: 6. The CDR3 sequence is 14 residues long. CDR3 coding DNA: TGTGCCAGTAGTCCCCCGGGGGGGAGAGAGACCCAGTACTTC. It encodes CASSPPGGRETQYF.

The rearrangement joins TRBV5-1 to TRBJ2-5; TRBD1 might be the D (5 bases). V lost 4 bases to trimming and J lost 1 base, with 11 bases between them. The CDR3 spans 14 residues. CDR1 SGHRS and CDR2 YFSETQ come from the germline V gene. The CDR3 loop is CASSPQGAQETQYF. The CDR3 DNA follows: TGCGCCAGCAGCCCCCAAGGGGCCCAAGAGACCCAGTACTTC.

The chain couples TRBV5-1 to TRBJ2-7; no definite D call. Trimming removed 0 bases at V and 6 bases at J, with 16 bases between. CDR3 size: 15 residues. The germline CDR1 and CDR2 sequences are SGHRS and YFSETQ. Written as DNA, the CDR3 is TGCGCCAGCAGCTTGGGGGCAAGCCTACCTCCCGAGCAGTACTTC. Its translation: CASSLGASLPPEQYF.

The chain recombines TRBV2 with TRBJ2-7; 9 bases align to TRBD2. The junction had 12 bases not matched to a gene; V was cut back by 5 bases and J by 4 bases. The CDR3 loop spans 16 amino acids. Germline V gene lookup returns CDR1 SNHLY and CDR2 FYNNEI. Here the CDR3 reads CASSISRTSAQYEQYF. CDR3 bases: TGTGCCAGCAGTATTTCTCGGACTAGCGCTCAGTACGAGCAGTACTTC. Together with reference TRBV2 and TRBJ2-7, the CDR3 gives the full variable domain: EPEVTQTPSHQVTQMGQEVILRCVPISNHLYFYWYRQILGQKVEFLVSFYNNEISEKSEIFDDQFSVERPDGSNFTLKIRSTKLEDSAMYFCASSISRTSAQYEQYFGPGTRLTVT.

J is TRBJ1-5 and V is TRBV6-5; D possibly corresponds to TRBD1 (6 bases). Trimming took 8 bases from V and 0 from J, leaving 14 bases between them. The germline V gene encodes CDR1 MNHEY and CDR2 SVGAGI. This CDR3 contains 15 residues. The CDR3 region has the DNA TGTGCCAGCCGGGACACGAGATATAGCAATCAGCCCCAGCATTTT. This sequence encodes CASRDTRYSNQPQHF.

The chain recombines TRBV6-6 with TRBJ1-3; weak D call: TRBD1 (5 bases). The CDR3 consists of 15 residues. Germline CDR1 is MNHNY and CDR2 is SVGAGI (reference sequence). V was trimmed by 2 bases and J by 3 bases, leaving 11 bases between them. CDR3 amino acids: CASSYHRSFGNTIYF. The CDR3 bases are TGTGCCAGCAGTTACCACAGGTCCTTTGGAAACACCATATATTTT.

This rearrangement joins TRBV7-2 to TRBJ1-5; the match to TRBD1 covers 7 bases. With 11 bases clipped from V and 2 bases from J, the junction kept 9 bases outside the gene matches. The CDR3 has 14 residues. CDR1 SGHTA and CDR2 FQGNSA come from the germline V gene. CDR3 loop: CAVRTQGGNQPQHF. The CDR3 nucleotides read TGTGCCGTCCGGACTCAGGGGGGCAATCAGCCCCAGCATTTT.

The rearrangement uses TRBV30 and TRBJ1-6; TRBD1 matches 7 bases. This CDR3 comprises 13 residues. V lost 5 bases, J lost 4 bases, and 2 bases stayed unmatched. Per the germline V gene, CDR1 is GTSNPN and CDR2 is SVGIG (reference sequence). The CDR3 sequence is CAWGTVYNSPLHF. The CDR3 coding sequence is TGTGCCTGGGGGACAGTTTATAATTCACCCCTCCACTTT.

The chain links TRBV9 to TRBJ2-2; a possible D gene is TRBD1 (6 bases). The CDR3 is made up of 13 amino acids. Germline CDR1 is SGDLS and CDR2 is YYNGEE. V lost 2 bases and J lost 5, with 7 bases in between. CDR3 nucleotide sequence: TGTGCCAGCAGCGTCGGACAGACCGGGGAGCTGTTTTTT. Translated, it gives CASSVGQTGELFF.

V gene TRBV27 combines with J gene TRBJ1-4; possibly TRBD1 for D (6 bases). Looked up from germline, CDR1 is MNHEY and CDR2 is SMNVEV (reference sequence). Trimming left V 1 base short and J 8 bases short, with 14 bases between. CDR3 length: 15 residues. The chain's CDR3 is CASSLLPGAGEKLFF. The CDR3 DNA reads as TGTGCCAGCAGTTTATTGCCAGGGGCAGGGGAAAAACTGTTTTTT.

The genes are TRBV19 and TRBJ2-1, with 8 bases matching TRBD2. The V gene end was trimmed by 7 bases and the J gene end by 2 bases; junction bases not matched to a gene: 16. The CDR3 totals 18 residues. Germline-derived CDR1 and CDR2 are LNHDA and SQIVND (reference sequence). The CDR3 here is CASNPLFGSGRAYNEQFF. The DNA for the CDR3 is TGTGCCAGTAATCCCCTTTTCGGGAGCGGGAGAGCCTACAATGAGCAGTTCTTC.

As DNA, the CDR3 is TGTGCCAGCAGCGCCCCACGGGGGAAGAACGAGCAGTACTTC. It codes for CASSAPRGKNEQYF. The V and J genes are TRBV7-9 and TRBJ2-7; D is perhaps TRBD2 (6 bases). CDR3 length: 14 amino acids. Germline values: CDR1 SEHNR, CDR2 FQNEAQ (reference sequence). V was shortened by 5 bases and J by 5 bases, with 16 bases between the two germline ends.

The chain is built from TRBV4-3 and TRBJ2-2; possible D gene TRBD2, 5 bases. The CDR3 consists of 15 residues. Trimming stripped 0 bases from V and 7 bases from J, with 12 bases between. CDR1 and CDR2 (germline): LGHNA, YSLEER. DNA of the CDR3: TGCGCCAGCAGCCAAGATCGGAGACTATACGGGGAGCTGTTTTTT. Its protein is CASSQDRRLYGELFF.

This clone was seen once. This chain connects TRBV11-2 to TRBJ2-7, with a tentative D call TRBD2 (5 bases). The germline V and J ends were trimmed by 5 bases and 3 bases, with 29 bases remaining between them. The CDR3 loop spans 19 amino acids. In germline, CDR1 is SGHAT, CDR2 FQNNGV. CDR3 bases: TGTGCCAGCAGCACCAATGTAGTAGGTGGAGGATTTGGATACTACGAGCAGTACTTC. Its translation is CASSTNVVGGGFGYYEQYF.

The chain employs TRBV5-1 and TRBJ1-2; perhaps TRBD1 as D (6 bases). Trimming removed 4 bases from V and 5 bases from J, with 18 bases in between. The CDR3 loop spans 15 amino acids. The germline gives CDR1 SGHRS, CDR2 YFSETQ. The CDR3 DNA sequence: TGCGCCAGCAGCCATTCAAACAGGGAGGGGTATGGCTACACCTTC. Amino acid sequence: CASSHSNREGYGYTF.

The rearrangement joins TRBV6-6 to TRBJ2-1, with 13 bases aligning to TRBD2. The CDR3 has 16 residues. The V gene end was trimmed by 4 bases and the J gene end by 10 bases; junction bases not matched to a gene: 10. Germline values: CDR1 MNHNY, CDR2 SVGAGI (reference sequence). The CDR3 DNA reads as TGTGCCAGCAGTTTCGGACTAGCGGGAGTTCGGAGAGAGCAGTTCTTC. This gives the protein CASSFGLAGVRREQFF.

This clone was recorded only once. The chain combines TRBV6-1 with TRBJ1-5; D is undetermined. Trimming took 2 bases from V and 2 from J, leaving 13 bases between them. Germline loops: CDR1 MNHNS, CDR2 SASEGT. The CDR3 sequence is 16 residues long. The CDR3: CASSEKDWWGNQPQHF. The CDR3 nucleotides read TGTGCCAGCAGTGAAAAGGACTGGTGGGGCAATCAGCCCCAGCATTTT.

The chain joins TRBV28 to TRBJ1-3; D not resolved. The CDR3 spans 13 residues. Germline assignment: CDR1 MDHEN and CDR2 SYDVKM. With 6 bases removed from V and 4 bases from J, the gap between germline ends came to 10 bases. In nucleotides, the CDR3 is TGTGCCAGCAGCCCCAGTCAGGGAAACACCATATATTTT. Protein sequence: CASSPSQGNTIYF. The variable domain in full, completed from reference TRBV28 and TRBJ1-3, reads DVKVTQSSRYLVKRTGEKVFLECVQDMDHENMFWYRQDPGLGLRLIYFSYDVKMKEKGDIPEGYSVSREKKERFSLILESASTNQTSMYLCASSPSQGNTIYFGEGSWLTVV.